This TCR beta chain is from a study of siplizumab effects on memory and regulatory T cells. Roughly 100,000 TCR templates underwent assay in each sample. Libraries were prepared by immunoSEQ multiplex PCR; TCRdb keeps only in-frame clonotypes and omits some of them. The table shows under 110,000 clones, with 80% to 95% occurring only once. The CDR3 runs 14 residues. Trimming stripped 1 base from V and 8 bases from J, with 9 bases between. CDR1 LNHDA and CDR2 SQIVND come from the germline V gene (reference sequence). V and J are TRBV19 and TRBJ1-6; D not certain. This sequence originates from a human donor in good health. Sequencing was performed on non-Treg CD4+ T cells sorted from blood. The CDR3 DNA reads TGTGCCAGTAGTATAGGAGGAAGAGATTCACCCCTCCACTTT. Translation: CASSIGGRDSPLHF.